The rows below give T cell receptor beta chains drawn from one sample of a study of type 1 regulatory T cells. Their cognate antigens are unknown. Each CDR3 protein gets one entry after TCRdb re-called the reads with MiXCR. The table has 60,000 to 70,000 distinct CDR3 sequences, approximately 50% seen once. Sequenced: cultured non-Tr1 T cells, either the whole culture or a sorted T cell fraction (not recorded which). All receptors derive from a human donor in good health. The CDR3 runs from the conserved cysteine through the conserved F or W. D genes are given only for firm matches. Clone size appears in some rows only: once, few, many, or a class for an expanded clone.

TRBV5-1,.,.,TRBJ1-5,CASSLAGRDNQPQHF,TGCGCCAGCAGCTTGGCGGGCAGGGACAATCAGCCCCAGCATTTT
TRBV28,TRBD1,.,TRBJ2-5,CASSLTGGYGGETQYF,TGTGCCAGCAGTTTAACAGGGGGCTATGGGGGAGAGACCCAGTACTTC
TRBV12-3/TRBV12-4,TRBD1,few,TRBJ1-4,CASTQTGVNEKLFF,TGTGCCAGCACCCAGACAGGGGTAAATGAAAAACTGTTTTTT
TRBV2,.,.,TRBJ1-5,CASSDSGGNQPQHF,TGTGCCAGCAGCGACAGTGGGGGTAATCAGCCCCAGCATTTT
TRBV4-1,.,.,TRBJ1-6,CASSQEFSPLHF,TGCGCCAGCAGCCAAGAGTTTTCACCCCTCCACTTT
TRBV4-1,TRBD2,few,TRBJ2-3,CASSQPGALTRGLAGGRNTQYF,TGCGCCAGCAGCCAACCCGGGGCACTGACCCGTGGGCTAGCGGGGGGTCGGAATACGCAGTATTTT
TRBV30,.,once,TRBJ1-2,CAWGLGFRYGYTF,TGTGCCTGGGGACTTGGGTTTCGGTATGGCTACACCTTC
TRBV6-1,TRBD1,.,TRBJ2-3,CASYETGGTDTQYF,TGTGCCAGCTATGAGACAGGGGGCACAGATACGCAGTATTTT
TRBV7-2,.,few,TRBJ2-5,CASRSTSSVKTQYF,TGTGCCAGCAGGAGTACTTCGAGCGTGAAGACCCAGTACTTC
TRBV20-1,TRBD2,few,TRBJ2-7,CSVLQRGGTYEQYF,TGCAGTGTGTTGCAGCGGGGGGGAACCTACGAGCAGTACTTC
TRBV28,TRBD1,once,TRBJ1-5,CASNRQGAQPQHF,TGTGCCAGCAATCGACAGGGGGCTCAGCCCCAGCATTTT
TRBV30,TRBD1,many,TRBJ2-6,CASPKDRAPSGANVLTF,TGTGCCTCACCTAAGGACAGGGCACCCTCTGGGGCCAACGTCCTGACTTTC
TRBV6-6,.,.,TRBJ2-6,CASSYGAMGSGANVLTF,TGTGCCAGCAGTTACGGGGCAATGGGCTCTGGGGCCAACGTCCTGACTTTC
TRBV20-1,.,medium-sized,TRBJ2-5,CSASQAVQRTQYF,TGCAGTGCTAGTCAAGCGGTCCAGCGGACCCAGTACTTC
TRBV3-1,TRBD2,.,TRBJ2-2,CASSSSIRGGNTGELFF,TGTGCCAGCAGCTCATCTATCCGGGGGGGGAACACCGGGGAGCTGTTTTTT
TRBV27,.,few,TRBJ1-2,CASSSRTPDLNYGYTF,TGTGCCAGCAGTTCTCGTACCCCGGATCTCAACTATGGCTACACCTTC
TRBV4-2,.,.,TRBJ2-2,CASSREGALTGKLFF,TGTGCCAGCAGCCGCGAGGGAGCCCTGACCGGGAAGCTGTTTTTT
TRBV5-1,.,.,TRBJ2-4,CASSIVGVGNIQYF,TGCGCCAGCAGCATTGTGGGGGTTGGAAACATTCAGTACTTC
TRBV19,.,.,TRBJ2-4,CASMLQGSNIQYF,TGTGCCAGTATGCTCCAGGGATCAAACATTCAGTACTTC
TRBV6-5,TRBD1,few,TRBJ2-1,CASSPQTGAVGNEQFF,TGTGCCAGCAGTCCTCAGACAGGGGCTGTGGGAAATGAGCAGTTCTTC